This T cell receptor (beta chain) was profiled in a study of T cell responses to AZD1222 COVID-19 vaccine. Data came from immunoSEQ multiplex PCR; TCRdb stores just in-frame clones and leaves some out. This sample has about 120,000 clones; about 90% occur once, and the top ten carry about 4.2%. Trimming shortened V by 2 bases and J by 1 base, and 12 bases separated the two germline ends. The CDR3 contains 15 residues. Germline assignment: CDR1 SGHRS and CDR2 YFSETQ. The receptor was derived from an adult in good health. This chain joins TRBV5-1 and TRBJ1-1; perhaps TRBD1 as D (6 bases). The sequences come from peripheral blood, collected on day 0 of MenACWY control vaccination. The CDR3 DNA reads TGCGCCAGCAGCTTAATGCCAGGGGAGAACACTGAAGCTTTCTTT. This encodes CASSLMPGENTEAFF. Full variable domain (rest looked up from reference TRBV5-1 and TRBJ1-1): KAGVTQTPRYLIKTRGQQVTLSCSPISGHRSVSWYQQTPGQGLQFLFEYFSETQRNKGNFPGRFSGRQFSNSRSEMNVSTLELGDSALYLCASSLMPGENTEAFFGQGTRLTVV.